This T cell receptor beta chain is from a study of blood T cell repertoires in COVID-19. Methods used by the authors: Scientists estimated how many nucleated cells there were by amplifying reference gene primers. TCRdb's table, derived via immunoSEQ multiplex PCR, lists solely in-frame clones and lacks some. The D gene and trimming were derived from the DNA, and the V and J assignments and clone size from that table. The table includes around 210,000 clones, approximately 86% detected once. V was clipped by 2 bases and J by 0 bases, with 7 bases between them. Germline V gene data show CDR1 as MDHEN and CDR2 as SYDVKM. CDR3 length: 14 amino acids.

The chain combines TRBV28 with TRBJ1-1, with D unclear. The sequence derives from a man in his late teens or twenties with active or convalescent COVID-19. The sample consisted of peripheral blood. The CDR3 DNA reads TGTGCCAGCAGTTTAATCTACCTGAACACTGAAGCTTTCTTT. It yields the protein CASSLIYLNTEAFF.